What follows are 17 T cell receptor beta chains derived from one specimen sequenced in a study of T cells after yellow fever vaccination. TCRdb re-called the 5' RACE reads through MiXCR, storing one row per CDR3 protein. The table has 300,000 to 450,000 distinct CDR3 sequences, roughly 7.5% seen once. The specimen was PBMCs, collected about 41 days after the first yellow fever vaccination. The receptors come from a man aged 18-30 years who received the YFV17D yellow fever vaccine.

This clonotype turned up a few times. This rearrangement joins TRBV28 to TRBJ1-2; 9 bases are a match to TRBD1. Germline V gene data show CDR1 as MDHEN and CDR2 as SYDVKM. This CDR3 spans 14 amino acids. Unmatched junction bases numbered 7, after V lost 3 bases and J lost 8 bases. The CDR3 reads CASSFPGQGGGYTF. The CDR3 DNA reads TGTGCCAGCAGTTTCCCGGGACAGGGAGGCGGCTACACCTTC.

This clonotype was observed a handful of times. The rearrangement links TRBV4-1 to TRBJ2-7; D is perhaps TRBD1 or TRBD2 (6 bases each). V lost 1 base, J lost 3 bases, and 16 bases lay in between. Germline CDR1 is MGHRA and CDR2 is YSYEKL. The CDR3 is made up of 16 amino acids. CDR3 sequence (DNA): TGCGCCAGCAGCCAAGGCGGGGCAGGGGCGGGCTACGAGCAGTACTTC. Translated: CASSQGGAGAGYEQYF.

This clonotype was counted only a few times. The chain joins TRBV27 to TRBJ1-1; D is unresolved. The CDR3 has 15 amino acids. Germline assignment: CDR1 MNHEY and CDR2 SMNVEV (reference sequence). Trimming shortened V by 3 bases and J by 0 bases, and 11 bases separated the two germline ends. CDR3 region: CASSFGRTMNTEAFF. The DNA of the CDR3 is TGTGCCAGCAGTTTTGGACGGACCATGAACACTGAAGCTTTCTTT.

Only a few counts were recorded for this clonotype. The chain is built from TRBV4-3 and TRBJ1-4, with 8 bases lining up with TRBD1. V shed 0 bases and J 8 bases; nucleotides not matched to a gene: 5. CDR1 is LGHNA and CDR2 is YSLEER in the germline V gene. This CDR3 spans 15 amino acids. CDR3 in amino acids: CASSQDGQGSEKLFF. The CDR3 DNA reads TGCGCCAGCAGCCAAGATGGACAGGGAAGCGAAAAACTGTTTTTT.

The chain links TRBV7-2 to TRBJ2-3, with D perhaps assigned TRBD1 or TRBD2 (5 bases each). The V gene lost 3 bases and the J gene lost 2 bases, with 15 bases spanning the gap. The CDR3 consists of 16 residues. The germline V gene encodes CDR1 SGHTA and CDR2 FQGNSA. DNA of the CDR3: TGTGCCAGCAGCTTCGTCGGGGCTGGACCCACAGATACGCAGTATTTT. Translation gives CASSFVGAGPTDTQYF. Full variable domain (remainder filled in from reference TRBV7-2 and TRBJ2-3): GAGVSQSPSNKVTEKGKDVELRCDPISGHTALYWYRQSLGQGLEFLIYFQGNSAPDKSGLPSDRFSAERTGGSVSTLTIQRTQQEDSAVYLCASSFVGAGPTDTQYFGPGTRLTVL.

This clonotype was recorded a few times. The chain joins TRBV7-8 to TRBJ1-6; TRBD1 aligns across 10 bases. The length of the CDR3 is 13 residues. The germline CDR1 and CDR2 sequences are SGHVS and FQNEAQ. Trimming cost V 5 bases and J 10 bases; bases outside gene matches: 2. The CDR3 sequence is CASSPTGGSPLHF. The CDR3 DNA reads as TGTGCCAGCAGCCCGACAGGGGGCTCACCCCTCCACTTT.

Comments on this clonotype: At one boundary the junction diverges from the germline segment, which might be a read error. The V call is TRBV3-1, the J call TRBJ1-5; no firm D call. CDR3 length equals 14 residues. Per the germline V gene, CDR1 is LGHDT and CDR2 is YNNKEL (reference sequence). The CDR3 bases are TGTGCCAGCAGCCAGAGAGGTAGCAATCAGCCCCCGCATTTT. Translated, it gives CASSQRGSNQPPHF.

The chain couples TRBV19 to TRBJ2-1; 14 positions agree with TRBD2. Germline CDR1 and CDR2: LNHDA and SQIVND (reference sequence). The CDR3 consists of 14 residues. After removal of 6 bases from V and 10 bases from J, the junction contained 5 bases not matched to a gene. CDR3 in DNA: TGTGCCAGTAGGGGACTAGCGGGGGCGTGGGAGCAGTTCTTC. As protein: CASRGLAGAWEQFF.

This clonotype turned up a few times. CDR3 protein: CASSLGLWTGELFF. CDR3 DNA: TGTGCCAGCAGTCTGGGCCTATGGACCGGGGAGCTGTTTTTT. The rearrangement joins TRBV7-3 to TRBJ2-2, with D uncertain. CDR1 SGHTA and CDR2 FQGTGA come from the germline V gene. Trimming shortened V by 6 bases and J by 5 bases, and 13 bases separated the two germline ends. The CDR3 is 14 amino acids.

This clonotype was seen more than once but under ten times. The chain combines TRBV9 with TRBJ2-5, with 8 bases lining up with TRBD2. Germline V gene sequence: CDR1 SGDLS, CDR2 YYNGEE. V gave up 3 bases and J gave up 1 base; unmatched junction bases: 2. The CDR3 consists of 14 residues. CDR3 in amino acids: CASSGSGAQETQYF. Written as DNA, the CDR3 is TGTGCCAGCAGCGGTAGCGGGGCCCAAGAGACCCAGTACTTC.

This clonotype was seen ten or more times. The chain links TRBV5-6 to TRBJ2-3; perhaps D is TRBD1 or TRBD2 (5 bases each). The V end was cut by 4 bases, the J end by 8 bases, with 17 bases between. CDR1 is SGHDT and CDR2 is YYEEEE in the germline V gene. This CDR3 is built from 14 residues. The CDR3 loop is CASSVRRLRGTQYF. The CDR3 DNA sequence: TGTGCCAGCAGCGTACGGCGGTTGAGGGGTACGCAGTATTTT.

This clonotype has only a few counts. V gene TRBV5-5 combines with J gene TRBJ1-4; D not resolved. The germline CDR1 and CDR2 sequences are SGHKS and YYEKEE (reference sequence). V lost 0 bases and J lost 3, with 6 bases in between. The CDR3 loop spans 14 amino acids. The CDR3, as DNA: TGTGCCAGCAGCTTGGGACTGTCTAATGAAAAACTGTTTTTT. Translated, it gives CASSLGLSNEKLFF.

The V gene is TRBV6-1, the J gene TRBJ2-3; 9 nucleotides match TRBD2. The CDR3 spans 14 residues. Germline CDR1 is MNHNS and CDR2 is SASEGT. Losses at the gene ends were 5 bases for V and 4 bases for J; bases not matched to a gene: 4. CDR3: CASSPAGGPDTQYF. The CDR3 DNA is TGTGCCAGCAGTCCGGCGGGGGGGCCAGATACGCAGTATTTT.

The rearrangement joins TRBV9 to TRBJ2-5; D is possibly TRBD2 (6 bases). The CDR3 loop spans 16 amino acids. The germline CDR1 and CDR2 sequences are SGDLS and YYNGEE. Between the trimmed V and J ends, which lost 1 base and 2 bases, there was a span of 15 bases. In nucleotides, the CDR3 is TGTGCCAGCAGCGTAAACGTAGGCGGGGAGCAAGAGACCCAGTACTTC. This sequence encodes CASSVNVGGEQETQYF.

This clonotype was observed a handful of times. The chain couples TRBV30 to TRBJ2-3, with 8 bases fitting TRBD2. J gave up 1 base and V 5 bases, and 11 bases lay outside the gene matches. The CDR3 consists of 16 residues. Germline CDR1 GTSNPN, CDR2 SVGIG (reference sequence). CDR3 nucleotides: TGTGCCTGGGCCGAGGAGCGGGGGCTCGGCACAGATACGCAGTATTTT. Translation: CAWAEERGLGTDTQYF.

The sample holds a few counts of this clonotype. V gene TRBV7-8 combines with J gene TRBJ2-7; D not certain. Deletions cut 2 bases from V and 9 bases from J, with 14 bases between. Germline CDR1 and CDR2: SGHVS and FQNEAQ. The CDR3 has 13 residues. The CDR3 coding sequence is TGTGCCAGCAGCTTAAATGAGGTTGGGGTGCAGTACTTC. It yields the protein CASSLNEVGVQYF.

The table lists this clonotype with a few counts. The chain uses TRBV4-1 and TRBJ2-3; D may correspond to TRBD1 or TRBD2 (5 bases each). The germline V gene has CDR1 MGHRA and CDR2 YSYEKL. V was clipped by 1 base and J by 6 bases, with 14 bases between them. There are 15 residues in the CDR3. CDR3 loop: CASSQGQGPVDTQYF. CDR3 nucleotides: TGCGCCAGCAGCCAAGGCCAGGGACCAGTGGATACGCAGTATTTT.